This T cell receptor (beta chain) was identified during a study of blood T cells in healthy people across ages. Regarding the study as a whole: Whereas aged donors had fewer naive CD4+ cells, long-lived donors had more of them and higher diversity. With donor CMV status unknown, expanded clonotype changes were possibly confounded.

The CDR3 runs to 10 residues. Germline V gene lookup returns CDR1 MDHEN and CDR2 SYDVKM. Trimming stripped 5 bases from V and 9 bases from J, with 7 bases between. About this clonotype: Its antigen remains unidentified.

A J-beta primer mix and a sample-barcoded 5' primer were used in a second PCR of roughly 7 to 12 cycles. Every cDNA molecule bore a tag from a template-switch adaptor containing 12 random nucleotides. From the 5' RACE reads, TCRdb called clonotypes with MiXCR, one entry per CDR3 protein. Altogether some 1.8 million distinct CDR3 sequences are present, roughly two fifths being singletons, with the ten largest covering 23%. This TCR derives from a human donor in good health. V is TRBV28 and J is TRBJ1-2; D unresolved. What was sequenced was blood. The CDR3 sequence: CASSAKSYTF. The CDR3 DNA sequence: TGTGCCAGCAGTGCTAAAAGCTACACCTTC.